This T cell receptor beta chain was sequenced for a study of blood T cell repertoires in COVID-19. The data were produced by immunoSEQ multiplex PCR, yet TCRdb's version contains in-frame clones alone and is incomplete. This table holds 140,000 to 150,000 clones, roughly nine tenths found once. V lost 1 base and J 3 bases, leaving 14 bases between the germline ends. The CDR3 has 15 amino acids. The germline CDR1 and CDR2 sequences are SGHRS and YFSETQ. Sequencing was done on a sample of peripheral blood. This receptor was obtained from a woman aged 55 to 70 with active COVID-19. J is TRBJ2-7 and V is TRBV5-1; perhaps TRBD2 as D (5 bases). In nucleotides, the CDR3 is TGCGCCAGCAGCTTGTCCGGCGGGTCCTTCTACGAGCAGTACTTC. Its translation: CASSLSGGSFYEQYF.